The rows below give T cell receptor beta chains drawn from one sample of a study of cytomegalovirus exposure and HLA in healthy donors. Generated by immunoSEQ multiplex PCR, the TCRdb table keeps only in-frame clones and is missing some. The sample holds 110,000 to 150,000 clones. The material sequenced was PBMCs. Receptor source: a male donor in good health and CMV-seronegative. Both conserved end residues are part of each CDR3. The D gene is left open where the match is weak.

CDR3 length	V gene	J gene	D gene	CDR3 protein	CDR3 DNA
15	TRBV30	TRBJ1-1	TRBD1	CAWSVSGQGGTEAFF	TGTGCCTGGAGTGTGTCTGGACAGGGAGGGACTGAAGCTTTCTTT
11	TRBV2	TRBJ1-1	NA	CASIQVPEAFF	TGTGCCAGCATACAGGTGCCTGAAGCTTTCTTT
12	TRBV29-1	TRBJ1-1	NA	CSVESGNTEAFF	TGCAGCGTTGAGAGCGGGAACACTGAAGCTTTCTTT
14	TRBV6-6	TRBJ2-7	TRBD1	CASKWGTGPYEQYF	TGTGCCAGCAAATGGGGGACAGGGCCCTACGAGCAGTACTTC
12	TRBV6-5	TRBJ1-1	NA	CASRSLNTEAFF	TGTGCCAGCAGGTCCTTGAACACTGAAGCTTTCTTT
14	TRBV30	TRBJ2-2	NA	CAWLTRGPTGELFF	TGTGCCTGGTTGACCAGGGGACCGACCGGGGAGCTGTTTTTT
16	TRBV28	TRBJ1-5	NA	CASNSRSGGLGQPQHF	TGTGCCAGCAACTCCCGATCGGGGGGTCTGGGTCAGCCCCAGCATTTT
14	TRBV27	TRBJ2-7	TRBD1	CASSRQGDTYEQYF	TGTGCCAGCAGCCGACAGGGGGACACCTACGAGCAGTACTTC
15	TRBV25-1	TRBJ1-1	TRBD1	CASSEPGQGNTEAFF	TGTGCCAGCAGTGAACCGGGACAGGGGAACACTGAAGCTTTCTTT
15	TRBV30	TRBJ2-1	NA	CAWSVWGPSYNEQFF	TGTGCCTGGAGTGTATGGGGGCCGTCCTACAATGAGCAGTTCTTC
18	TRBV5-6	TRBJ1-1	NA	CASSPLTTRGAPNTEAFF	TGTGCCAGCAGCCCTCTTACGACTCGGGGGGCGCCGAACACTGAAGCTTTCTTT
14	TRBV19	TRBJ1-1	NA	CASTLGGGNTEAFF	TGTGCCAGTACCTTGGGGGGGGGCAACACTGAAGCTTTCTTT
15	TRBV5-6	TRBJ1-2	NA	CASSFPIRKAAGYTF	TGTGCCAGCAGCTTCCCGATACGAAAAGCGGCTGGCTACACCTTC
15	TRBV29-1	TRBJ1-2	TRBD1	CSVATGTDFDYGYTF	TGCAGCGTCGCTACCGGGACAGATTTTGACTATGGCTACACCTTC
18	TRBV7-3	TRBJ1-2	TRBD1	CASSSGPRDRDRVYGYTF	TGTGCCAGCAGCTCCGGACCCCGGGACAGGGATCGGGTCTATGGCTACACCTTC
15	TRBV27	TRBJ1-4	NA	CASSLEGRSGEKLFF	TGTGCCAGCAGTTTAGAGGGCAGGTCTGGAGAAAAACTGTTTTTT
12	TRBV5-1	TRBJ1-2	NA	CASSPGDYGYTF	TGCGCCAGCAGCCCCGGTGACTATGGCTACACCTTC
15	TRBV11-3	TRBJ2-7	TRBD2	CASSLGSGGLYEQYF	TGTGCCAGCAGCTTAGGTAGCGGGGGACTCTACGAGCAGTACTTC
14	TRBV4-1	TRBJ2-5	NA	CASSQEGGRETQYF	TGCGCCAGCAGCCAAGAAGGGGGTCGGGAGACCCAGTACTTC
15	TRBV7-6	TRBJ2-1	NA	CASSPGLGGRNEQFF	TGTGCCAGCAGCCCCGGACTAGGGGGTCGAAATGAGCAGTTCTTC
15	TRBV5-1	TRBJ1-3	TRBD1	CASSLWTGAGNTIYF	TGCGCCAGCAGCTTATGGACAGGGGCCGGAAACACCATATATTTT
15	TRBV5-1	TRBJ2-5	TRBD1	CASSFTGQGGETQYF	TGCGCCAGCAGCTTTACGGGACAGGGAGGCGAGACCCAGTACTTC
14	TRBV5-5	TRBJ1-2	NA	CASSSRDLPWGYTF	TGTGCCAGCAGCTCCAGGGATCTCCCCTGGGGCTACACCTTC
14	TRBV19	TRBJ2-3	TRBD1	CASSIGQGWDTQYF	TGTGCCAGTAGTATCGGACAGGGTTGGGATACGCAGTATTTT
12	TRBV10-3	TRBJ2-7	NA	CAIAGTDYEQYF	TGTGCCATCGCGGGGACGGACTACGAGCAGTACTTC
18	TRBV5-1	TRBJ1-2	TRBD1	CASSLAGKRDRGPDGYTF	TGCGCCAGCAGCTTGGCCGGGAAACGGGACAGGGGGCCAGATGGCTACACCTTC
14	TRBV28	TRBJ1-6	NA	CASSLGGGGSPLHF	TGTGCCAGCAGTTTGGGAGGGGGGGGTTCACCCCTCCACTTT
13	TRBV7-9	TRBJ2-5	TRBD1	CASLQGTQETQYF	TGTGCCAGCCTACAGGGGACCCAAGAGACCCAGTACTTC
16	TRBV18	TRBJ2-7	TRBD1	CASSPWTGTGGYEQYF	TGTGCCAGCTCACCTTGGACCGGGACAGGGGGCTACGAGCAGTACTTC
16	TRBV6-5	TRBJ1-1	NA	CASSSPVTGPNTEAFF	TGTGCCAGCAGTTCGCCCGTGACAGGCCCGAACACTGAAGCTTTCTTT
13	TRBV29-1	TRBJ2-1	TRBD2	CSVGTSGRNEQFF	TGCAGCGTCGGGACTAGCGGGAGAAATGAGCAGTTCTTC
15	TRBV28	TRBJ1-5	NA	CASSYPRGFNQPQHF	TGTGCCAGCAGTTACCCCCGGGGTTTCAATCAGCCCCAGCATTTT
15	TRBV9	TRBJ2-3	NA	CASSVRFLSTDTQYF	TGTGCCAGCAGCGTGAGATTTCTCAGCACAGATACGCAGTATTTT
15	TRBV7-2	TRBJ2-7	TRBD1	CASSRGGLSSYEQYF	TGTGCCAGCAGCCGAGGGGGCTTGAGCTCCTACGAGCAGTACTTC
15	TRBV6-6	TRBJ1-1	NA	CASSYSRGMNTEAFF	TGTGCCAGCAGTTACTCGAGGGGGATGAACACTGAAGCTTTCTTT
17	TRBV6-1	TRBJ2-2	NA	CASSEVDSPLNAGELFF	TGTGCCAGCAGTGAAGTCGACAGTCCTCTGAACGCCGGGGAGCTGTTTTTT
14	TRBV7-9	TRBJ2-7	NA	CASTPQASFHEQYF	TGTGCCAGCACACCCCAGGCGAGTTTCCACGAGCAGTACTTC
12	TRBV7-2	TRBJ2-1	NA	CASSLLRFEQFF	TGTGCCAGCAGTTTGTTGAGATTTGAGCAGTTCTTC
12	TRBV5-1	TRBJ2-7	NA	CASGDTTYEQYF	TGCGCCAGTGGGGACACCACCTACGAGCAGTACTTC
13	TRBV6-1	TRBJ2-2	NA	CASRESGTGELFF	TGTGCCAGCCGGGAGTCGGGCACCGGGGAGCTGTTTTTT
15	TRBV19	TRBJ2-5	TRBD2	CASSSRLAGQETQYF	TGTGCCAGTAGTTCCCGACTAGCGGGACAAGAGACCCAGTACTTC
17	TRBV7-8	TRBJ1-3	NA	CASSSGQQENSGNTIYF	TGTGCCAGCAGCTCTGGACAGCAGGAAAACTCTGGAAACACCATATATTTT
16	TRBV5-6	TRBJ2-5	NA	CASSLSGGRGKETQYF	TGTGCCAGCAGCTTGTCCGGGGGTCGGGGGAAAGAGACCCAGTACTTC
15	TRBV6-5	TRBJ1-5	TRBD1	CASTPTGGGNQPQHF	TGTGCCAGCACTCCGACAGGGGGAGGGAATCAGCCCCAGCATTTT
14	TRBV4-2	TRBJ2-7	NA	CASSPPGEPDEQYF	TGTGCCAGCAGCCCCCCAGGCGAGCCCGACGAGCAGTACTTC
15	TRBV9	TRBJ1-2	TRBD1	CASSEYDRAYYGYTF	TGTGCCAGCAGCGAGTACGACAGGGCGTACTATGGCTACACCTTC
13	TRBV6-5	TRBJ2-7	NA	CASRIAERYEQYF	TGTGCCAGCAGGATAGCGGAAAGGTACGAGCAGTACTTC
17	TRBV5-1	TRBJ2-2	TRBD2	CASSLAQRGGNTGELFF	TGCGCCAGCAGCTTGGCCCAGCGGGGGGGCAACACCGGGGAGCTGTTTTTT
17	TRBV7-2	TRBJ2-5	NA	CASSLLRDSESQETQYF	TGTGCCAGCAGCCTCCTCCGGGACTCCGAATCCCAAGAGACCCAGTACTTC
16	TRBV2	TRBJ2-2	NA	CASSEFGTMNTGELFF	TGTGCCAGCAGTGAGTTCGGGACAATGAACACCGGGGAGCTGTTTTTT
16	TRBV4-3	TRBJ1-4	TRBD1	CASSQDLGTANEKLFF	TGCGCCAGCAGCCAAGATCTCGGGACAGCTAATGAAAAACTGTTTTTT
14	TRBV7-2	TRBJ1-5	TRBD1	CASSYNRGNQPQHF	TGTGCCAGCAGCTACAACAGGGGGAATCAGCCCCAGCATTTT